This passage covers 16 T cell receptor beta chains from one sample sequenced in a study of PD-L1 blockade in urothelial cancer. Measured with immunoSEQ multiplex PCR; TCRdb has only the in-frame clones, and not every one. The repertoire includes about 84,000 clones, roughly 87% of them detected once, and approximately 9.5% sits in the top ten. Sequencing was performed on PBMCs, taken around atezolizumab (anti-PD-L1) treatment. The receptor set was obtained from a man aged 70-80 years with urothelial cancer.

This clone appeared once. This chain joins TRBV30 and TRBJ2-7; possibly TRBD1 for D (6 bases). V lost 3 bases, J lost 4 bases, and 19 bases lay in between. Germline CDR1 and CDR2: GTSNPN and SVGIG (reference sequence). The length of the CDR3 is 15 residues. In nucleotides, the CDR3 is TGTGCCTGGAGGCCAAACAGGGAAGTGTCTTACGAGCAGTACTTC. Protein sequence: CAWRPNREVSYEQYF.

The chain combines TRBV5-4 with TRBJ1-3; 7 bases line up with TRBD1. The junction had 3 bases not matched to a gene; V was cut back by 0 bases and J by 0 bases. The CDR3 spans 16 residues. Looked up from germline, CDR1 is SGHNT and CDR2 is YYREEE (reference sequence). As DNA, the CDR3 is TGTGCCAGCAGCTTGGGAGGGGGCTTCTCTGGAAACACCATATATTTT. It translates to CASSLGGGFSGNTIYF.

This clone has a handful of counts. The CDR3 DNA follows: TGTGCCAGCAGCCCCGAACTAAATCAGCCCCAGCATTTT. It is translated as CASSPELNQPQHF. The V call is TRBV6-4, the J call TRBJ1-5, with unresolved D. From germline, CDR1 is MRHNA and CDR2 SNTAGT. The CDR3 extends over 13 amino acids. With 6 bases removed from V and 4 bases from J, the gap between germline ends came to 10 bases.

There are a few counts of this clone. The CDR3 sequence: CASSLEATGGEAFF. CDR3 sequence (DNA): TGCGCCAGCAGCTTGGAGGCGACAGGAGGAGAAGCTTTCTTT. The chain combines TRBV5-1 with TRBJ1-1; D is possibly TRBD1 (6 bases). Germline lookup yields CDR1 SGHRS and CDR2 YFSETQ. The CDR3 consists of 14 residues. Trimming pared 0 bases from V and 8 bases from J, leaving 14 bases between.

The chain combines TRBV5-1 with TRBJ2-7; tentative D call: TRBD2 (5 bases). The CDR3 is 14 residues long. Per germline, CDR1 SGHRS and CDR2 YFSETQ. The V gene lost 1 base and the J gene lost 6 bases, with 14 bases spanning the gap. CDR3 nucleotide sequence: TGCGCCAGCAGCTTGTACCGTGGGGAGCGCGAGCAGTACTTC. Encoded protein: CASSLYRGEREQYF.

CDR3: CASSQERGEKLFF. As DNA, the CDR3 is TGTGCCAGCAGCCAAGAGAGAGGTGAAAAACTGTTTTTT. The rearrangement links TRBV14 to TRBJ1-4; D unclear. V was cut by 0 bases and J by 7 bases, with 6 bases left in between. Germline V CDR1 and CDR2: SGHDN, FVKESK. This CDR3 has 13 amino acids.

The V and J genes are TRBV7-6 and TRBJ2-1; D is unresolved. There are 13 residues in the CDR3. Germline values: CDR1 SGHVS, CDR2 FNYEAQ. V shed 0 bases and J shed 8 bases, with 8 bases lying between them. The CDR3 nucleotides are TGTGCCAGCAGCTTAGCTATCCGAGATGAGCAGTTCTTC. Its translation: CASSLAIRDEQFF.

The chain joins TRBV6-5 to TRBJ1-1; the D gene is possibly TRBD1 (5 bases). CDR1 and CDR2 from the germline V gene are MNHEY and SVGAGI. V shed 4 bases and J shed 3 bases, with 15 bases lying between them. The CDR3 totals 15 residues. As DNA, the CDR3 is TGTGCCAGCAGTTCCGCCGAATCCAGGGACACTGAAGCTTTCTTT. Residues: CASSSAESRDTEAFF.

This chain's CDR3 is CASSQDSSGGVTDTQYF. The DNA of the CDR3 is TGTGCCAGCAGCCAAGATTCGAGCGGGGGAGTCACAGATACGCAGTATTTT. V usage is TRBV4-2 and J usage is TRBJ2-3; TRBD2 matches at 8 bases. The germline V gene encodes CDR1 LGHNA and CDR2 YNFKEQ. CDR3 length: 17 residues. V lost 0 bases to trimming and J lost 2 bases; unmatched junction nucleotides: 7.

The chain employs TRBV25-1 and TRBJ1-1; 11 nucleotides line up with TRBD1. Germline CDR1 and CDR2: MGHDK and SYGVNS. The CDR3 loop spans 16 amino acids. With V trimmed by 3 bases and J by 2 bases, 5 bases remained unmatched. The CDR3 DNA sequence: TGTGCCAGCAGTGACTGGGGACAGGGGGGAAACACTGAAGCTTTCTTT. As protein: CASSDWGQGGNTEAFF.

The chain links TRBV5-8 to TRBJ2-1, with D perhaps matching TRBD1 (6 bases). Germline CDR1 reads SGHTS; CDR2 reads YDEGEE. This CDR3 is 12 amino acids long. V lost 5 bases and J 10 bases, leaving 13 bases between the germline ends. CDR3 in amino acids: CASSSGVEEQFF. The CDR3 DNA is TGTGCCAGCAGTTCAGGGGTAGAGGAGCAGTTCTTC.

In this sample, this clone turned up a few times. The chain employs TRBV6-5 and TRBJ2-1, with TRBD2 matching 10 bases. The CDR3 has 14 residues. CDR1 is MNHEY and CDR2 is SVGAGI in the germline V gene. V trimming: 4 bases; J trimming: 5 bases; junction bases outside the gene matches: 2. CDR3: CASSWTSGHNEQFF. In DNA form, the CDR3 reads TGTGCCAGCAGTTGGACTAGCGGTCACAATGAGCAGTTCTTC.

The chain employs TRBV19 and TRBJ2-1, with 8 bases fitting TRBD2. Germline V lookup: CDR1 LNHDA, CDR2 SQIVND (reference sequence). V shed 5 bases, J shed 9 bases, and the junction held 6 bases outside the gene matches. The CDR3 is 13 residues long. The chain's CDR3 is CASSLTGLAEQFF. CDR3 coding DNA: TGTGCCAGTAGTCTCACCGGACTAGCTGAGCAGTTCTTC.

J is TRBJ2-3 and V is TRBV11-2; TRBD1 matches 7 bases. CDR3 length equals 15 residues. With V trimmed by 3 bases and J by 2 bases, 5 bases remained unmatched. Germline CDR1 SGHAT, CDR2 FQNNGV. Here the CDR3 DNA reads TGTGCCAGCAGCTTCATGACAGGGAACACAGATACGCAGTATTTT. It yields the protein CASSFMTGNTDTQYF.

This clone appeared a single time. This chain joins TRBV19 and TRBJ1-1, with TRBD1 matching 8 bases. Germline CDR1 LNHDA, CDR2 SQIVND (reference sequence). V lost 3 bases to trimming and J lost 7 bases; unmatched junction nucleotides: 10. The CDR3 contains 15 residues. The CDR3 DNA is TGTGCCAGTAGTATTTCGGCAGGGGGCGGAAGTGAAGCTTTCTTT. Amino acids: CASSISAGGGSEAFF.

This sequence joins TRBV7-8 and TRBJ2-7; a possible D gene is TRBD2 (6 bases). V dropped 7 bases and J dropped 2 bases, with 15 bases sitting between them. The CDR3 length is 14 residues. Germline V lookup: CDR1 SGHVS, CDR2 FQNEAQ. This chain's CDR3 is CASTVGGKAYEQYF. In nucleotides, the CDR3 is TGTGCCAGCACCGTAGGAGGGAAAGCCTACGAGCAGTACTTC.